This T cell receptor (beta chain) was documented in a study of T cell responses to AZD1222 COVID-19 vaccine. General study findings and limits: At baseline, seropositivity was found in only a handful of AZD1222 recipients. All repertoire sampling was performed exclusively after the peak T cell response. A reported finding is that nearly half of spike-specific TCRs target unmutated variant regions.

Only one count was recorded for this clone. Its cognate antigen is unknown. The table came from immunoSEQ multiplex PCR; TCRdb's copy has only in-frame clones and leaves some out. The sample holds some 160,000 clones, roughly 90% seen once. CDR3 length equals 18 residues. The V segment lost 0 bases and the J segment 4 bases; nucleotides outside the gene matches: 10. Germline assignment: CDR1 SGHRS and CDR2 YFSETQ. The material was peripheral blood, obtained on day 0 of AZD1222 vaccination. This chain connects TRBV5-1 to TRBJ2-5; 12 nucleotides match TRBD1. The source is an adult in good health. The CDR3, as DNA: TGCGCCAGCAGCTTGGGGCCGGGACAGGGGGCGCGGGGAGAGACCCAGTACTTC. It specifies CASSLGPGQGARGETQYF.